The clone carrying this TCR beta chain was picked up many times. No antigen is known for it. The data were taken from a study of beta chain features in type 1 diabetes. Study-wide points: A cDNA-based sequencing approach could over-represent cells with high TCR expression. Patients showed naive, central memory and Treg TCRB repertoires that appeared more similar than those of healthy donors. Any HLA type influence on TCRB rearrangement was left unresolved here.

V was trimmed by 1 base and J by 1 base, leaving 6 bases between them. The CDR3 is 14 amino acids. The germline gives CDR1 MGHDK, CDR2 SYGVNS. Sequenced material consisted of expressed TCRB transcripts (all of the isolated RNA was reverse transcribed). Repertoires were generated with immunoSEQ multiplex PCR, while TCRdb's copy carries only in-frame clones and drops some. The sample includes about 150,000 clones, under 9.5% of them seen just once. A CD45RO/CCR7/CD25/CD127/CD95/CD27 panel sorted naive, central memory, regulatory and stem cell-like memory CD4+ cells. Input material: central memory CD4+ T cells from blood. The rearrangement joins TRBV25-1 to TRBJ2-3; no definite D call. The receptor was isolated from a man between 18 and 35 years old in good health. The CDR3 region has the DNA TGTGCCAGCAGTGAATTCCGGGGCACAGATACGCAGTATTTT. Its protein product is CASSEFRGTDTQYF.